Each of the 21 T cell receptor beta chains below was sequenced from the same sample in a study of blood T cell repertoires in COVID-19. Sequencing was performed with immunoSEQ multiplex PCR; in TCRdb, only in-frame clones are kept and a portion is missing. The sample carries about 220,000 clones, around four fifths recorded once. The sequenced material came from peripheral blood. These receptors came from a middle-aged woman with active or convalescent COVID-19.

The chain links TRBV27 to TRBJ2-4; perhaps TRBD2 as D (6 bases). Germline V gene sequence: CDR1 MNHEY, CDR2 SMNVEV (reference sequence). The CDR3 is 16 residues long. Trimming removed 6 bases at V and 6 bases at J, with 21 bases between. The CDR3 bases are TGTGCCAGCAGCCTAACTCCCGGGACTCGGGGAAACATTCAGTACTTC. This translates into CASSLTPGTRGNIQYF.

The chain links TRBV24-1 to TRBJ2-1; D gene ambiguous. V shed 0 bases and J shed 0 bases, with 8 bases lying between them. CDR3 length: 16 residues. Per germline, CDR1 KGHDR and CDR2 SFDVKD. The CDR3 coding sequence is TGTGCCACCAGTGATTTGGCTGTGAGCTCCTACAATGAGCAGTTCTTC. Translated, it gives CATSDLAVSSYNEQFF.

In its sample, this clone was seen a few times. This chain links TRBV5-1 with TRBJ2-2; 11 bases are shared with TRBD1. The CDR3 runs to 17 residues. The junction had 8 bases not matched to a gene; V was cut back by 2 bases and J by 5 bases. The germline CDR1 and CDR2 sequences are SGHRS and YFSETQ. The chain's CDR3 is CASSFGQDRGPTGELFF. CDR3 DNA: TGCGCCAGCAGCTTTGGCCAGGACAGGGGGCCAACCGGGGAGCTGTTTTTT.

The gene calls are TRBV5-1 and TRBJ2-2; 14 bases line up with TRBD2. The V gene end was trimmed by 6 bases and the J gene end by 5 bases; junction bases not matched to a gene: 6. This CDR3 has 16 residues. Per the germline V gene, CDR1 is SGHRS and CDR2 is YFSETQ. The DNA for the CDR3 is TGCGCCAGCACCCCGCGACTAGCGGGGGGGACCGGGGAGCTGTTTTTT. Translated: CASTPRLAGGTGELFF.

The rearrangement joins TRBV6-1 to TRBJ2-2; tentative D call: TRBD2 (5 bases). CDR3 length: 15 residues. V was trimmed by 1 base and J by 2 bases, leaving 8 bases between them. Germline values: CDR1 MNHNS, CDR2 SASEGT. As DNA, the CDR3 is TGTGCCAGCAGTGAAGTCCGGGGAAACACCGGGGAGCTGTTTTTT. Its translation: CASSEVRGNTGELFF.

The CDR3 DNA follows: TGTGCCAGCAGCATAGAGGGACAGTCCTATGGCTACACCTTC. This translates into CASSIEGQSYGYTF. The chain carries TRBV7-8 and TRBJ1-2, with 7 bases that match TRBD1. Germline values: CDR1 SGHVS, CDR2 FQNEAQ. Unmatched junction bases numbered 7, after V lost 5 bases and J lost 4 bases. The CDR3 covers 14 residues.

The V and J genes are TRBV7-2 and TRBJ2-7; no clear D. The CDR3 covers 12 residues. Trimming removed 5 bases from V and 5 bases from J, with 10 bases in between. Germline CDR1 SGHTA, CDR2 FQGNSA. For the CDR3, the DNA is TGTGCCAGCAGCCTCCAACAGAACGAGCAGTACTTC. It specifies CASSLQQNEQYF.

This rearrangement joins TRBV9 to TRBJ1-6; 8 bases fit TRBD1. The CDR3 runs 15 residues. With V trimmed by 3 bases and J by 7 bases, 6 bases remained unmatched. Germline V gives CDR1 SGDLS, CDR2 YYNGEE. CDR3 protein: CASSATGQANSPLHF. For the CDR3, the DNA is TGTGCCAGCAGCGCAACGGGACAGGCAAATTCACCCCTCCACTTT.

The rearrangement uses TRBV5-4 and TRBJ2-7; 9 nucleotides align to TRBD1. This CDR3 is 15 amino acids long. CDR1 and CDR2 from the germline V gene are SGHNT and YYREEE (reference sequence). J lost 0 bases, V lost 2 bases, and 3 bases had no gene match. CDR3 loop: CASSLDRGYSYEQYF. CDR3 DNA sequence: TGTGCCAGCAGCTTAGACAGGGGGTACTCCTACGAGCAGTACTTC. Full variable domain (outside the CDR3, taken from reference TRBV5-4 and TRBJ2-7): ETGVTQSPTHLIKTRGQQVTLRCSSQSGHNTVSWYQQALGQGPQFIFQYYREEENGRGNFPPRFSGLQFPNYSSELNVNALELDDSALYLCASSLDRGYSYEQYFGPGTRLTVT.

The chain uses TRBV28 and TRBJ1-5; D gene ambiguous. There are 13 residues in the CDR3. V lost 7 bases to trimming and J lost 2 bases, with 9 bases between them. Germline V gene lookup returns CDR1 MDHEN and CDR2 SYDVKM. CDR3 loop: CASTDRGNQPQHF. CDR3 DNA sequence: TGTGCCAGCACCGATCGGGGCAATCAGCCCCAGCATTTT.

The rearrangement joins TRBV5-1 to TRBJ1-4, with TRBD1 as a possible D gene (5 bases). The CDR3 sequence is 19 residues long. CDR1 and CDR2 (germline): SGHRS, YFSETQ. Trimming took 2 bases from V and 0 from J, leaving 20 bases between them. The CDR3 DNA sequence: TGCGCCAGCAGCTTCAGGAACTTTCTCCCAGGGTCAACTAATGAAAAACTGTTTTTT. The encoded protein is CASSFRNFLPGSTNEKLFF. Full variable domain (remainder filled in from reference TRBV5-1 and TRBJ1-4): KAGVTQTPRYLIKTRGQQVTLSCSPISGHRSVSWYQQTPGQGLQFLFEYFSETQRNKGNFPGRFSGRQFSNSRSEMNVSTLELGDSALYLCASSFRNFLPGSTNEKLFFGSGTQLSVL.

The gene calls are TRBV30 and TRBJ1-5; D unclear. Looked up from germline, CDR1 is GTSNPN and CDR2 is SVGIG (reference sequence). Trimming removed 4 bases from V and 2 bases from J, with 12 bases in between. The CDR3 has 14 residues. CDR3: CAWTRGGGNQPQHF. For the CDR3, the DNA is TGTGCCTGGACCCGCGGCGGGGGCAATCAGCCCCAGCATTTT.

This clone was counted a few times. The gene calls are TRBV12-3 or TRBV12-4 and TRBJ1-2, with 8 bases lining up with TRBD1. V dropped 4 bases and J dropped 4; count of bases not matched to a gene: 2. The CDR3 contains 13 residues. CDR3 nucleotide sequence: TGTGCCAGCAGTTGGACAGGGAGCTATGGCTACACCTTC. Translating it yields CASSWTGSYGYTF.

This rearrangement joins TRBV21-1 to TRBJ1-2; the D call of TRBD1 is as the table states it, not checked on the DNA. TRBV21-1 is a recognized pseudogene. This CDR3 spans 16 amino acids. This chain's CDR3 is CASSKFGRAVNYGYTF. CDR3 sequence (DNA): TGTGCCAGCAGCAAATTTGGCAGGGCAGTGAACTATGGCTACACCTTC.

V gene TRBV14 combines with J gene TRBJ2-7, with TRBD1 identical over 9 bases. CDR1 and CDR2 from the germline V gene are SGHDN and FVKESK. The CDR3 consists of 14 residues. The V and J ends lost 5 bases and 2 bases, in that order; junction bases with no gene match: 4. The CDR3 reads CASSARQGAYEQYF. CDR3 bases: TGTGCCAGCAGCGCCCGACAGGGGGCCTACGAGCAGTACTTC.

Of note for this clone: Additional DNA sequences in this sample encode the identical CDR3. The V and J genes are TRBV5-1 and TRBJ1-4; 7 nucleotides agree with TRBD1. The CDR3 length is 14 residues. Germline CDR1 is SGHRS and CDR2 is YFSETQ. Trimming took 0 bases from V and 6 from J; bases not matched to a gene: 2. The CDR3 reads CASSLDRGDEKLFF. CDR3 bases: TGCGCCAGCAGCTTGGACAGGGGTGATGAAAAACTGTTTTTT.

V is TRBV2 and J is TRBJ1-1, with D unclear. V dropped 6 bases and J dropped 6 bases, with 14 bases sitting between them. The CDR3 has 13 residues. Germline CDR1 is SNHLY and CDR2 is FYNNEI. The CDR3 spells CASRVEGEAEAFF. The CDR3 DNA reads as TGTGCCAGCAGGGTGGAGGGAGAAGCTGAAGCTTTCTTT.

The chain has TRBV11-3 and TRBJ1-1, with D tentatively TRBD1 (5 bases). Trimming left V 4 bases short and J 4 bases short, with 10 bases between. In germline, CDR1 is SGHNT, CDR2 YENEEA. This CDR3 has 13 residues. The CDR3 is CASSSDTPTEAFF. The CDR3 coding sequence is TGTGCCAGCAGCTCGGACACCCCCACTGAAGCTTTCTTT. The variable domain in full, completed from reference TRBV11-3 and TRBJ1-1, reads EAGVVQSPRYKIIEKKQPVAFWCNPISGHNTLYWYLQNLGQGPELLIRYENEEAVDDSQLPKDRFSAERLKGVDSTLKIQPAELGDSAVYLCASSSDTPTEAFFGQGTRLTVV.

The rearrangement links TRBV19 to TRBJ1-1; no clear D gene. CDR1 and CDR2 (germline): LNHDA, SQIVND (reference sequence). V gave up 3 bases and J gave up 0 bases, with 8 bases separating them. The CDR3 has 14 amino acids. CDR3 coding DNA: TGTGCCAGTAGTATGAACAGCTTGAACACTGAAGCTTTCTTT. The encoded protein is CASSMNSLNTEAFF.

This chain joins TRBV7-2 and TRBJ2-7; no reliable D call. Germline V gene sequence: CDR1 SGHTA, CDR2 FQGNSA. The CDR3 has 14 amino acids. The ends were cut back, 1 base at V and 3 bases at J, with 10 bases in the middle. CDR3 nucleotide sequence: TGTGCCAGCAGCTTAGGGGTACCGGGCTACGAGCAGTACTTC. This gives the protein CASSLGVPGYEQYF. Full variable domain (remainder filled in from reference TRBV7-2 and TRBJ2-7): GAGVSQSPSNKVTEKGKDVELRCDPISGHTALYWYRQSLGQGLEFLIYFQGNSAPDKSGLPSDRFSAERTGGSVSTLTIQRTQQEDSAVYLCASSLGVPGYEQYFGPGTRLTVT.

This chain links TRBV5-1 with TRBJ2-1; a weak D match, TRBD1 (5 bases). The CDR3 length is 15 residues. The V end lost 0 bases, the J end lost 1 base, and 8 bases lay between the germline ends. CDR1 and CDR2 from the germline V gene are SGHRS and YFSETQ. CDR3 bases: TGCGCCAGCAGCTTGGAAGCAGGGTCCTACAATGAGCAGTTCTTC. This encodes CASSLEAGSYNEQFF. The full variable domain, in which reference TRBV5-1 and TRBJ2-1 provide the parts outside the CDR3, is KAGVTQTPRYLIKTRGQQVTLSCSPISGHRSVSWYQQTPGQGLQFLFEYFSETQRNKGNFPGRFSGRQFSNSRSEMNVSTLELGDSALYLCASSLEAGSYNEQFFGPGTRLTVL.